This entry features one T cell receptor (beta chain) sequence. Its cognate antigen is unknown. Noted treatment: 15 to 20 received Ad26.COV2.S at low or high dose, single or two shots; a few received placebo; per-sample allocation not given. Samples were taken on day 63 after the first vaccine or placebo injection. In Boston, an adult donor aged 18-55 years took part. The data were produced by immunoSEQ multiplex PCR, yet TCRdb's version contains in-frame clones alone and is incomplete. The table shows 300,000 to 350,000 clones, with around 84% occurring only once. This CDR3 region has 13 residues. V shed 8 bases and J shed 10 bases, with 18 bases lying between them. Per germline, CDR1 MNHEY and CDR2 SVGAGI. The sample is drawn from a study of Ad26.COV2.S vaccination and SARS-CoV-2 variants. The wider study: Within the COV1001 Ad26.COV2.S trial arm, the donor was enrolled. General observations from the study: People who got the vaccine or the placebo had similar non-spike TCR breadth.

The sample consisted of peripheral blood, taken in a trial of Ad26.COV2.S vaccine versus placebo. This TCR derives from a person between 18 and 65 years old who received the Ad26.COV2.S COVID-19 vaccine or a placebo. The chain carries TRBV6-5 and TRBJ2-1; D unresolved. The chain's CDR3 is CASQRGTSREQFF. In nucleotides, the CDR3 is TGTGCCAGCCAGAGAGGTACTTCTAGGGAGCAGTTCTTC.